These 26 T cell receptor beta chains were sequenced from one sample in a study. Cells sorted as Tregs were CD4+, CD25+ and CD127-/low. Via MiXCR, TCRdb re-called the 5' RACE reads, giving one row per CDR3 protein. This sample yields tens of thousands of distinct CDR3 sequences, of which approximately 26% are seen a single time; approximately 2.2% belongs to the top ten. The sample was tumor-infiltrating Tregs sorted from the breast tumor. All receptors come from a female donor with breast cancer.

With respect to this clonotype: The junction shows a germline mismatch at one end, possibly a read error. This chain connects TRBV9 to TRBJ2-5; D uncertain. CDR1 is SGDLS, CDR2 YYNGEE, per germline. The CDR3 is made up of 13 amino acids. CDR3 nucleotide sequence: TGTGCCAACAGCGCCTTTGACCAAGAGACCCAGTACTTC. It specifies CANSAFDQETQYF.

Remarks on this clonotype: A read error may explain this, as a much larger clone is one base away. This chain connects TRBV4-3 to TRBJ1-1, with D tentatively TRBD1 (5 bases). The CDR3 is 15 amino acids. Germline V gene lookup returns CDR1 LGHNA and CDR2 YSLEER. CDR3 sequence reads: CAGSQVGALATEAFF. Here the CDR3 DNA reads TGCGCCGGCAGCCAAGTAGGGGCATTGGCCACTGAAGCTTTCTTT.

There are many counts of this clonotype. In nucleotides, the CDR3 is TGCGCCAGCAGCCCGGGACAGGGAGGAGAAAAACTGTTTTTT. It translates to CASSPGQGGEKLFF. The rearrangement joins TRBV5-1 to TRBJ1-4; 9 bases match TRBD1. V shed 4 bases, J shed 8 bases, and the junction held 6 bases outside the gene matches. Germline CDR1 reads SGHRS; CDR2 reads YFSETQ. The CDR3 is 14 residues long.

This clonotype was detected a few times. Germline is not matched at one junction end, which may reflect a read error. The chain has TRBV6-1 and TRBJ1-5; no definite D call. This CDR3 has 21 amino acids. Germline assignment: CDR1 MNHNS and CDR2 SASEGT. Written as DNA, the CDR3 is TGTGCCAGCAGTGAACGTCCTATAAATAGGTTCGCGGCTTTAGGCAATCAACCCCAGCATTTT. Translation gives CASSERPINRFAALGNQPQHF.

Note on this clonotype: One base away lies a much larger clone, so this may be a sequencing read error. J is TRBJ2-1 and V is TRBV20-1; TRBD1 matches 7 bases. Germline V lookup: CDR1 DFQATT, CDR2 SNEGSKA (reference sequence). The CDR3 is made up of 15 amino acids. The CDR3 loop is CSARDPGQPHNEQLF. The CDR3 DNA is TGCAGTGCTAGGGACCCGGGACAGCCACACAATGAGCAGCTCTTC.

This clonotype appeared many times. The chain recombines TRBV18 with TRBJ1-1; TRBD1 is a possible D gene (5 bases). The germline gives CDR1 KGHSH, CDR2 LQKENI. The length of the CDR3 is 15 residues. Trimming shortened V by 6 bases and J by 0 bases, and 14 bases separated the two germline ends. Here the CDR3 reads CASSQGAILNTEAFF. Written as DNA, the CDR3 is TGTGCCAGCTCTCAGGGAGCAATACTGAACACTGAAGCTTTCTTT.

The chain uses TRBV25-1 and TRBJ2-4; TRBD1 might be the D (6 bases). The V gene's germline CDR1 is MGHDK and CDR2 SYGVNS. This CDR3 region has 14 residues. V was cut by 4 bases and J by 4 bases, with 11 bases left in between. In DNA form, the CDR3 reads TGTGCCAGCAGTGGCCGGGACACAAAAAACATTCAGTACTTC. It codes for CASSGRDTKNIQYF.

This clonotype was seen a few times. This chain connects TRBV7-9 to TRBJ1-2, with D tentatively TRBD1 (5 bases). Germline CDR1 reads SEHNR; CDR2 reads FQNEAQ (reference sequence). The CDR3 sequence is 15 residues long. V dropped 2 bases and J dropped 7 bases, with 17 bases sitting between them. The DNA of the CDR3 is TGTGCCAGCAGCTTACGGGACCGTCGAAATCTTGGCTACACCTTC. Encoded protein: CASSLRDRRNLGYTF.

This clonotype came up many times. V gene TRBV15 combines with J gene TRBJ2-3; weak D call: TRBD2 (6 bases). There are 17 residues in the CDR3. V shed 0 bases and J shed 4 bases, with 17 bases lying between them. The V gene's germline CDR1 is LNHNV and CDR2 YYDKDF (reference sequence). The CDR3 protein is CATSRDPTGLPPDTQYF. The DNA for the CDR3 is TGTGCCACCAGCAGAGATCCCACGGGACTCCCTCCAGATACGCAGTATTTT.

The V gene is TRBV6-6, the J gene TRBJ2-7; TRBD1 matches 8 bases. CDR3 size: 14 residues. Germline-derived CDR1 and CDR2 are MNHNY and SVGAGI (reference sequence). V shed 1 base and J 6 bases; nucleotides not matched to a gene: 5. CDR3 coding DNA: TGTGCCAGCAGTTACTACCTCACAGGGGGCGAGCAGTACTTC. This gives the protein CASSYYLTGGEQYF.

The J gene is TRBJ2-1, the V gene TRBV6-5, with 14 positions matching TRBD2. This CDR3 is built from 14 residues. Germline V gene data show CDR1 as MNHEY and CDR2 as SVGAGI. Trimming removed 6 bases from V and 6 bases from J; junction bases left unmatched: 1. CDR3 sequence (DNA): TGTGCCAGCAGGGGACTAGCGGGAGTCAATGAGCAGTTCTTC. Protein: CASRGLAGVNEQFF.

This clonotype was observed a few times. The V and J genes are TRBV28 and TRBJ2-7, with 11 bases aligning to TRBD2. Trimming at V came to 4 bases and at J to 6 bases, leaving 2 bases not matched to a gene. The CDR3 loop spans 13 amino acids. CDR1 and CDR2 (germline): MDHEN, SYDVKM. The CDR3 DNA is TGTGCCAGCAGTTCCGGACTAGCGGGCGAGCAGTACTTC. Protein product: CASSSGLAGEQYF.

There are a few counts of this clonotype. The chain's CDR3 is CASSLRRTNYNEQFF. CDR3 nucleotide sequence: TGTGCCAGCAGTTTAAGAAGGACTAACTACAATGAGCAGTTCTTC. V and J are TRBV12-3 or TRBV12-4 and TRBJ2-1; weak D call: TRBD2 (6 bases). V lost 2 bases to trimming and J lost 3 bases, with 11 bases between them. CDR3 length: 15 amino acids.

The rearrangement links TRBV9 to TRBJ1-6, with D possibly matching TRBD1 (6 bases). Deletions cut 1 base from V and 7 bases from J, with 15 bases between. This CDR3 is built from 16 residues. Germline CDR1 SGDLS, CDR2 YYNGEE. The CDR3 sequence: CASSVSPQGGNSPLHF. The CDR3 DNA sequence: TGTGCCAGCAGCGTAAGCCCACAGGGAGGGAATTCACCCCTCCACTTT.

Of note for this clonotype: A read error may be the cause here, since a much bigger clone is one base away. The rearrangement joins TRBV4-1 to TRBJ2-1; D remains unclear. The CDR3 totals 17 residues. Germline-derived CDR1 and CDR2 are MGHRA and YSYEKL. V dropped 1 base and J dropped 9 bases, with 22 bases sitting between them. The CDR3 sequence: CASSQADMGFPRGEQFF. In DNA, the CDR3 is TGCGCCAGCAGCCAAGCAGACATGGGTTTCCCGAGAGGTGAGCAGTTCTTC.

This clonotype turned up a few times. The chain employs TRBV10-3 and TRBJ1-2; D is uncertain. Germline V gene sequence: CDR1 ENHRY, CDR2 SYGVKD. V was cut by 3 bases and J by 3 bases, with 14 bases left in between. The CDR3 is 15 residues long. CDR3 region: CAISDREGGYYGYTF. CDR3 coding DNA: TGTGCCATCAGTGACCGGGAGGGAGGATACTATGGCTACACCTTC.

The CDR3 here is CASSLGAQGNIQYF. CDR3 DNA: TGTGCCAGCAGTTTAGGGGCCCAGGGTAACATTCAGTACTTC. V and J are TRBV12-3 or TRBV12-4 and TRBJ2-4, with a weak D call TRBD1 (5 bases). The V and J ends lost 1 base and 7 bases respectively, with 11 bases between them. The CDR3 totals 14 residues.

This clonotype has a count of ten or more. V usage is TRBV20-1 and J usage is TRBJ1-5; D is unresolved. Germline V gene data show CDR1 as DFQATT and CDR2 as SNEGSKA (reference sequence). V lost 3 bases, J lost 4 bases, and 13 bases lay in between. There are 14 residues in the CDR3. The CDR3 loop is CSASEWGGNQPQHF. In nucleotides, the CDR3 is TGCAGTGCTAGCGAGTGGGGAGGGAATCAGCCCCAGCATTTT.

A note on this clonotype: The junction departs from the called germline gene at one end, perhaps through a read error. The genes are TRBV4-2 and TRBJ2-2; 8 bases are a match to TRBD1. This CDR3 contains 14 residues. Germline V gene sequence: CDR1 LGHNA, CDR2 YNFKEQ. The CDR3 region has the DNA TGTGCCAGCAGCTCGGACAGGGTGGCCGGGGGGCTGTTTTTT. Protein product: CASSSDRVAGGLFF.

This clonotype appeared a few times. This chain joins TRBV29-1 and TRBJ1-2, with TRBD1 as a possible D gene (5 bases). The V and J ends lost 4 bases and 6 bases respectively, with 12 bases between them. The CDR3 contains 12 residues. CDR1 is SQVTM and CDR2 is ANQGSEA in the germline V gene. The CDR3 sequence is CSVVGAEDGYTF. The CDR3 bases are TGCAGCGTTGTCGGGGCTGAGGATGGCTACACCTTC.

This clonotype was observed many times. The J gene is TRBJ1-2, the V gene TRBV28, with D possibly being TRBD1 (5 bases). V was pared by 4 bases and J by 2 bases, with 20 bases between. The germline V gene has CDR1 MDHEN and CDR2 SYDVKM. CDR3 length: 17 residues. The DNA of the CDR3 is TGTGCCAGCAGTTATCCTAGCTTATTGGGGCAGAACTATGGCTACACCTTC. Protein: CASSYPSLLGQNYGYTF.

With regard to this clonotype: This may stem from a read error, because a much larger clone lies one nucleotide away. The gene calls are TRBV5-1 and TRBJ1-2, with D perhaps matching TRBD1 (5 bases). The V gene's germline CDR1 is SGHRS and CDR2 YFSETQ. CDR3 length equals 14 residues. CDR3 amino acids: CTSSLERGDYGYTF. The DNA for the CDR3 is TGCACCAGCAGCTTGGAGAGGGGAGACTATGGCTACACCTTC.

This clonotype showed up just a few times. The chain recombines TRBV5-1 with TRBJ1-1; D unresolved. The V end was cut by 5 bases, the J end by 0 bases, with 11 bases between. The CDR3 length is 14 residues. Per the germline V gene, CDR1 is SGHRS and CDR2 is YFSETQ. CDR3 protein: CASSLGRLNTEAFF. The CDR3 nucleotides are TGCGCCAGCAGTCTTGGACGGTTGAACACTGAAGCTTTCTTT. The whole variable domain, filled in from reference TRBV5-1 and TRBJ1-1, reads KAGVTQTPRYLIKTRGQQVTLSCSPISGHRSVSWYQQTPGQGLQFLFEYFSETQRNKGNFPGRFSGRQFSNSRSEMNVSTLELGDSALYLCASSLGRLNTEAFFGQGTRLTVV.

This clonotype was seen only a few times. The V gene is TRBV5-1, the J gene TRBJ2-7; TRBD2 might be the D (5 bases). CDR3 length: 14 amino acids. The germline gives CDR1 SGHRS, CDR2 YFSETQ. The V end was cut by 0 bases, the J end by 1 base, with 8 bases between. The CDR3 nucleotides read TGCGCCAGCAGCTTGGAGGACTCGTCCTACGAGCAGTACTTC. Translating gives CASSLEDSSYEQYF.

The CDR3 DNA sequence: TGTGCCAGCAGCTCAGCAAGACAACATTCACCCCTCCACTTT. It encodes CASSSARQHSPLHF. This sequence joins TRBV5-5 and TRBJ1-6; D is uncertain. The V gene lost 3 bases and the J gene lost 8 bases, with 12 bases spanning the gap. This CDR3 has 14 amino acids. The germline V gene has CDR1 SGHKS and CDR2 YYEKEE (reference sequence).

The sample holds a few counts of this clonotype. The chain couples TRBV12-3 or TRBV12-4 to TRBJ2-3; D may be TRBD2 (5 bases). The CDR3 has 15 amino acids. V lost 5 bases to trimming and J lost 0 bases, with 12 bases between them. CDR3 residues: CASSPGITSTDTQYF. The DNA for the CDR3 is TGTGCCAGCAGTCCCGGGATCACTAGCACAGATACGCAGTATTTT.